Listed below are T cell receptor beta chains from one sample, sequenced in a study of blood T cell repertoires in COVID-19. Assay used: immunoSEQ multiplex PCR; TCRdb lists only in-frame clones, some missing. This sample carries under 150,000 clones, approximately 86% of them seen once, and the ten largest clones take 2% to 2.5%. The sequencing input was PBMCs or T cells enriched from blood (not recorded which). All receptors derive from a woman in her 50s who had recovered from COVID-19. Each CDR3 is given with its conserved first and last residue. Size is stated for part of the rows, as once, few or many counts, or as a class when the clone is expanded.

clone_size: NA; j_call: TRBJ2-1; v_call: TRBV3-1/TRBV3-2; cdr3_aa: CASSQDRTPFSYNEQFF
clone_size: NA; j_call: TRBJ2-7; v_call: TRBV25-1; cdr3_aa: CASRLQGSYEQYF
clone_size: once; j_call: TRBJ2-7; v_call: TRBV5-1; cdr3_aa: CASSRRTGADYEQYF
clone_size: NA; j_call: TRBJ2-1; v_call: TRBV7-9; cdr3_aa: CASSLLDRGNEQFF
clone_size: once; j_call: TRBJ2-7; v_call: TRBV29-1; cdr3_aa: CSGSQGSDEQYF
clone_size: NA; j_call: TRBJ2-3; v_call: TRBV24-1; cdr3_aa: CATSGHGNTDTQYF
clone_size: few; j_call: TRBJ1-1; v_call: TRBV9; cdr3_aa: CASSPLAEAFF
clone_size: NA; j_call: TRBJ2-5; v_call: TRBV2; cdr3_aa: CASSAGQAQETQYF
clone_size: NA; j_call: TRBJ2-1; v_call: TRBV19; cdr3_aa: CASSILAGTYNEQFF
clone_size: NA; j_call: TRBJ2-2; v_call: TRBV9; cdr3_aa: CASSVGQANTGELFF
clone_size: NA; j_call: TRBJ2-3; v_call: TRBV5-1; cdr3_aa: CAGAPRGLADTQYF
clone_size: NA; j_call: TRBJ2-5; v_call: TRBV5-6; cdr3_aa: CASSLAKSEETQYF
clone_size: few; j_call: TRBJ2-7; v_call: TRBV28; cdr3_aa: CASSLLDRGGEQYF
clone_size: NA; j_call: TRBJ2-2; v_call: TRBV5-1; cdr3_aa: CASSLAYTGELFF
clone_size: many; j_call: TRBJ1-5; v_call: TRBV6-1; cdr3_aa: CASSEASGQYSNQPQHF
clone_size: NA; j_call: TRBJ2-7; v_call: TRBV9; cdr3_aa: CASSVGGQGTYEQYF
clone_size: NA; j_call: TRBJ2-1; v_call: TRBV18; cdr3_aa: CASSPGSQNEQFF
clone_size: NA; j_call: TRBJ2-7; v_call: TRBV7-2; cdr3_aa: CASSLGWGRGKGNEQYF
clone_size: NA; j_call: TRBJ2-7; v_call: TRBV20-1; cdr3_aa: CSASPGQGTSYEQYF
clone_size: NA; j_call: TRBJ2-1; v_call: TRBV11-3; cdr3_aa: CASSYRQGAYNEQFF
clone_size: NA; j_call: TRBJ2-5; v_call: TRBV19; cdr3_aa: CASSSQGSQETQYF
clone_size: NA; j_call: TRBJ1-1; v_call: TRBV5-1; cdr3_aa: CASSSRTGGGSKAFF
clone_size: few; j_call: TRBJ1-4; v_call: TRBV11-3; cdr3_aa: CASSLVAEGNEKLFF
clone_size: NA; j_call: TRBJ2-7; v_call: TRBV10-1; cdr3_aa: CATGTGQGDEQYF
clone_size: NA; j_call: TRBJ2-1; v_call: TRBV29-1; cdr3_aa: CSVRDRPYNEQFF
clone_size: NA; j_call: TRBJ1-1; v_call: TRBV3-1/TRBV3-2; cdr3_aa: CASSHGQGFGVTEAFF
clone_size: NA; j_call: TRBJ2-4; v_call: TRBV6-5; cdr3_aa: CASRRGGGKDIQYF
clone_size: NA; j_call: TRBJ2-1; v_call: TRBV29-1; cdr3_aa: CSVEAGLSGDSSYNEQFF
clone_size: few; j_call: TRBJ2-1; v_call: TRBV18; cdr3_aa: CASSPPRTGLSYNEQFF
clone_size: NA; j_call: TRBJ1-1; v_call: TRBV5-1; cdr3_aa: CASSTTGGNTEAFF
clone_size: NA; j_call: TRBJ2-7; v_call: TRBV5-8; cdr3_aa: CASSNRDSSYEQYF
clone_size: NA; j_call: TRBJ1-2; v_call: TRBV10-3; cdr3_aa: CAISEEKSRGYTF
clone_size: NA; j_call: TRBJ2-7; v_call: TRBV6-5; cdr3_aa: CASRVGTGGFYEQYF
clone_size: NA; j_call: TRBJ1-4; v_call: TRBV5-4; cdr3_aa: CASSLVPGSANEKLFF
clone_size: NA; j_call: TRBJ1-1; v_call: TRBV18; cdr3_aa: CASSPQDRGSTEAFF
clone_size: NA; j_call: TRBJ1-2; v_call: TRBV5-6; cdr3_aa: CASSLRQGGDYGYTF
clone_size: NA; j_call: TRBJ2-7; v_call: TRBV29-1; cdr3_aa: CSVKGQGETYEQYF
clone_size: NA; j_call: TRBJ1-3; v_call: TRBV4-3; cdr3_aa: CASSQVGGIGNSGNTIYF
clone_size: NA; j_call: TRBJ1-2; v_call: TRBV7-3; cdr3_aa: CASSPGQGAGGYTF
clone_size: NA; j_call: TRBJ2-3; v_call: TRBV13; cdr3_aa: CASSATGTEGTDTQYF
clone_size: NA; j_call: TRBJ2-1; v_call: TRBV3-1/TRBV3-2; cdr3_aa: CASSHERRPIDGQFF
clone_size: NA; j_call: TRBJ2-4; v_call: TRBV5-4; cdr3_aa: CASSLQVQGKNIQYF
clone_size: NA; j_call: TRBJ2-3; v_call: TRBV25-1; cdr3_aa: CASSAQRGGGDTQYF
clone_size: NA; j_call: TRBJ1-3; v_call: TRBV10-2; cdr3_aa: CASSEQGASGNTIYF
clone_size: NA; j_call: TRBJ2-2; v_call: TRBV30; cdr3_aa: CAWRARTSVGTGELFF
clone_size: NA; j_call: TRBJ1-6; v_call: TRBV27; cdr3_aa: CASRPGQLNPGNSPLHF
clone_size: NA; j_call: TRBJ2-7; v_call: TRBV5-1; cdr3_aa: CATSGGQGAHEQYF
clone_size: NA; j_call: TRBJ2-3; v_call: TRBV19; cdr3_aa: CASSIEGTQYF